A selection of T cell receptor beta chains follows, all from one sample in a study of blood T cell repertoires in COVID-19. The data were produced by immunoSEQ multiplex PCR, yet TCRdb's version contains in-frame clones alone and is incomplete. This repertoire shows 70,000 to 95,000 clones, around 81% found once; its top ten account for over 9.5%. Sequenced sample: peripheral blood. Source of these receptors: a woman in her 70s with active or convalescent COVID-19. Both conserved end residues are trimmed from each CDR3.

V gene: TRBV5-8; J gene: TRBJ1-2; CDR3 protein: ASSQEPGDGYT
V gene: TRBV5-1; J gene: TRBJ2-7; CDR3 protein: ASSLLAGEQY
V gene: TRBV6-2/TRBV6-3; J gene: TRBJ2-7; CDR3 protein: ASSSVSGGYEQY
V gene: TRBV9; J gene: TRBJ1-1; CDR3 protein: ASSPRLGSKRTEAF
V gene: TRBV5-6; J gene: TRBJ1-2; CDR3 protein: ASSLGAGVNYGYT
V gene: TRBV14; J gene: TRBJ2-5; CDR3 protein: ASSPLPSGETQY
V gene: TRBV6-5; J gene: TRBJ1-3; CDR3 protein: ASSYTQAVSGNTIY
V gene: TRBV2; J gene: TRBJ2-1; CDR3 protein: ASSVTSGGNNEQF
V gene: TRBV6-2/TRBV6-3; J gene: TRBJ2-7; CDR3 protein: ASTPFPSGLRGDEQY
V gene: TRBV2; J gene: TRBJ2-7; CDR3 protein: ASSSTPPTSYEQY
V gene: TRBV9; J gene: TRBJ1-1; CDR3 protein: ASSPGGRGDTEAF
V gene: TRBV5-4; J gene: TRBJ1-3; CDR3 protein: ASSLRTGKGNTIY
V gene: TRBV5-1; J gene: TRBJ1-2; CDR3 protein: ASRNIYQGAYGYT
V gene: TRBV6-5; J gene: TRBJ2-7; CDR3 protein: ASTPGGEIDEQY
V gene: TRBV7-9; J gene: TRBJ1-2; CDR3 protein: ASSLEGVYGYT
V gene: TRBV4-3; J gene: TRBJ1-2; CDR3 protein: ASSHSRTGGWGYT
V gene: TRBV5-4; J gene: TRBJ1-2; CDR3 protein: ASSSIKTGSYGYT
V gene: TRBV21-1; J gene: TRBJ1-3; CDR3 protein: ASSASQGYTIY
V gene: TRBV4-2; J gene: TRBJ1-2; CDR3 protein: ASSQFSGQGANYGYT
V gene: TRBV7-2; J gene: TRBJ1-2; CDR3 protein: ASSLLKGGAGDYGYT
V gene: TRBV5-1; J gene: TRBJ2-2; CDR3 protein: ASSLGQVGPGELF
V gene: TRBV5-1; J gene: TRBJ1-3; CDR3 protein: ASSLAGGAGGNTIY
V gene: TRBV3-1/TRBV3-2; J gene: TRBJ2-7; CDR3 protein: ASSHGTGRHEQY
V gene: TRBV5-5; J gene: TRBJ1-5; CDR3 protein: ASSFYNQPQH
V gene: TRBV5-1; J gene: TRBJ1-4; CDR3 protein: ASSPGDRTNEKLF
V gene: TRBV5-1; J gene: TRBJ1-1; CDR3 protein: ASSLTGTAEAF
V gene: TRBV28; J gene: TRBJ2-1; CDR3 protein: ASRTSRTSYNEQF
V gene: TRBV2; J gene: TRBJ1-1; CDR3 protein: ASRDRGTEAF
V gene: TRBV5-6; J gene: TRBJ2-3; CDR3 protein: ASSDEADPGYTQY
V gene: TRBV5-1; J gene: TRBJ2-3; CDR3 protein: ASSIGLAGGRY
V gene: TRBV21-1; J gene: TRBJ1-2; CDR3 protein: ASSKAGSPGYGYT
V gene: TRBV5-4; J gene: TRBJ2-5; CDR3 protein: ASSSRRGEFATETQY
V gene: TRBV3-1/TRBV3-2; J gene: TRBJ2-7; CDR3 protein: ASRIAGRAYEQY
V gene: TRBV2; J gene: TRBJ1-1; CDR3 protein: ASRTGTGGMGTEAF
V gene: TRBV7-2; J gene: TRBJ1-2; CDR3 protein: ASSLGLLTGGRGGYT
V gene: TRBV6-2/TRBV6-3; J gene: TRBJ1-5; CDR3 protein: ASSPGGLRNQPQH
V gene: TRBV5-6; J gene: TRBJ2-3; CDR3 protein: ASSPLAGGVDTQY
V gene: TRBV24-1; J gene: TRBJ2-1; CDR3 protein: AAGTAGDNEQF
V gene: TRBV10-1; J gene: TRBJ2-7; CDR3 protein: ASSEAGARGVGQY
V gene: TRBV6-1; J gene: TRBJ2-2; CDR3 protein: ASSEFVGGSTGELF
V gene: TRBV5-1; J gene: TRBJ1-1; CDR3 protein: ASSTTGYTEAF
V gene: TRBV4-3; J gene: TRBJ1-3; CDR3 protein: ASSQAGGTSGNTIY
V gene: TRBV2; J gene: TRBJ2-1; CDR3 protein: ASSVVGEQF
V gene: TRBV6-5; J gene: TRBJ1-4; CDR3 protein: ASKGAPIVNEKLF
V gene: TRBV2; J gene: TRBJ1-6; CDR3 protein: ASKAQVGHLH
V gene: TRBV12-3/TRBV12-4; J gene: TRBJ1-2; CDR3 protein: ASSPLDYGYT
V gene: TRBV18; J gene: TRBJ2-1; CDR3 protein: ASSPRGYEQF
V gene: TRBV18; J gene: TRBJ1-5; CDR3 protein: ASSPPSPGRRPQH
V gene: TRBV7-2; J gene: TRBJ2-1; CDR3 protein: ATLEGGIAGGKDEQF
V gene: TRBV18; J gene: TRBJ1-3; CDR3 protein: ASSPDNRSGNTIY
V gene: TRBV5-6; J gene: TRBJ1-4; CDR3 protein: ASSFRSGNEKLF